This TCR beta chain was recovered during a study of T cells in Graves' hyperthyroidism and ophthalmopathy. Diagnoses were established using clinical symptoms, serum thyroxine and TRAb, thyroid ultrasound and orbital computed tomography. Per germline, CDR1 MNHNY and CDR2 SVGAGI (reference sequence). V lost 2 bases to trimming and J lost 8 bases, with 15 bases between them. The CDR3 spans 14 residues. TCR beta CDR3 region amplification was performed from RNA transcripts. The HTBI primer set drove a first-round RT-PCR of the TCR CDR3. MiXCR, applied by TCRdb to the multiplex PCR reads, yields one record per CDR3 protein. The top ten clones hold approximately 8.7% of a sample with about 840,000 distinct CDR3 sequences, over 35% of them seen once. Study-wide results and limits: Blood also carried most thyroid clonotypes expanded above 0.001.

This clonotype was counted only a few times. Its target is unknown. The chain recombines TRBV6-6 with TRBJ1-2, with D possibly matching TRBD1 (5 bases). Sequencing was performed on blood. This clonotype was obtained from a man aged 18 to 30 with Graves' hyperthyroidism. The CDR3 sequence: CASSYLGLLEGYTF. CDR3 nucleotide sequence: TGTGCCAGCAGTTACCTGGGGCTCCTTGAGGGCTACACCTTC.